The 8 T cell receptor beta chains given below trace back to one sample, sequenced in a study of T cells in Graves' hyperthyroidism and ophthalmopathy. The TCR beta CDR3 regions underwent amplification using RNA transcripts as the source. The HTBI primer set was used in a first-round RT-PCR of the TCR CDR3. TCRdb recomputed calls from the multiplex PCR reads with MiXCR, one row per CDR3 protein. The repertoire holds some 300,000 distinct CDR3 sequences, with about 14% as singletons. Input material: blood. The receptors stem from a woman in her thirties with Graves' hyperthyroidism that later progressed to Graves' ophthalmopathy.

Written as DNA, the CDR3 is TGCAGTGCTAGAAGCAGCTTCGATAATTCACCCCTCCACTTT. Its protein product is CSARSSFDNSPLHF. The chain uses TRBV20-1 and TRBJ1-6; D remains ambiguous. V was pared by 2 bases and J by 5 bases, with 10 bases between. The germline CDR1 and CDR2 sequences are DFQATT and SNEGSKA (reference sequence). The CDR3 is made up of 14 amino acids.

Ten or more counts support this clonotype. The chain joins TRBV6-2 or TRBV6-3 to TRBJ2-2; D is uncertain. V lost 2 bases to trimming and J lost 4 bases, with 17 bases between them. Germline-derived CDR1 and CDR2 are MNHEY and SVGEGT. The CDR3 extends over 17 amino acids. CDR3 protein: CASSYPARSGSTGELFF. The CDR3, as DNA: TGTGCCAGCAGTTACCCGGCGAGAAGTGGAAGCACCGGGGAGCTGTTTTTT.

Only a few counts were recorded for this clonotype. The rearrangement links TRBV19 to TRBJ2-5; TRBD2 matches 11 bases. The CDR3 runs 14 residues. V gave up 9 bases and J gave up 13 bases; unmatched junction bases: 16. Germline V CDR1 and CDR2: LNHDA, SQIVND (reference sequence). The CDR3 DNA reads TGTGCCAGCAAACTACTAGCGGGAGCGAATGTGACGTACTTC. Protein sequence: CASKLLAGANVTYF. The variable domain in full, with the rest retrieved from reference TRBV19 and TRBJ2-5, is DGGITQSPKYLFRKEGQNVTLSCEQNLNHDAMYWYRQDPGQGLRLIYYSQIVNDFQKGDIAEGYSVSREKKESFPLTVTSAQKNPTAFYLCASKLLAGANVTYFGPGTRLLVL.

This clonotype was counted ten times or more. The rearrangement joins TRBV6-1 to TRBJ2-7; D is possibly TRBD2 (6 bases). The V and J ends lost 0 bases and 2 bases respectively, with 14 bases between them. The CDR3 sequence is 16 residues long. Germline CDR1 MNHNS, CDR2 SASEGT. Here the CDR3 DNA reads TGTGCCAGCAGTGAAGCAGAGGGTAGCGGCACCTACGAGCAGTACTTC. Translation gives CASSEAEGSGTYEQYF.

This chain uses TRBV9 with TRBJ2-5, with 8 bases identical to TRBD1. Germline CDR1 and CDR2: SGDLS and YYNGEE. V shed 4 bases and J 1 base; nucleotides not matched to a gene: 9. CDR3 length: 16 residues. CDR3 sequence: CASSSRTGHIQETQYF. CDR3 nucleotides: TGTGCCAGCAGCTCCCGGACAGGGCACATCCAAGAGACCCAGTACTTC.

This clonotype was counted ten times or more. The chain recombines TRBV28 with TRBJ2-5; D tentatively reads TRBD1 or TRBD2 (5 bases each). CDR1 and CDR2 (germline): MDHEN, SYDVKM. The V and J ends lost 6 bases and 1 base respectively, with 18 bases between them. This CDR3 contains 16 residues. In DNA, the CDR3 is TGTGCCAGCAGCAACGGGGCGCTCCCTTTCCAAGAGACCCAGTACTTC. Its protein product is CASSNGALPFQETQYF.

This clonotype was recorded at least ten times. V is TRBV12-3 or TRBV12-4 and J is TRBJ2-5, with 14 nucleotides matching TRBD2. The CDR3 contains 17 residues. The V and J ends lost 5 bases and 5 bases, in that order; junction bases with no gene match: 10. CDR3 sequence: CASSPSRLAGGQETQYF. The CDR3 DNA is TGTGCCAGCAGTCCCTCGAGACTAGCGGGAGGGCAGGAGACCCAGTACTTC.

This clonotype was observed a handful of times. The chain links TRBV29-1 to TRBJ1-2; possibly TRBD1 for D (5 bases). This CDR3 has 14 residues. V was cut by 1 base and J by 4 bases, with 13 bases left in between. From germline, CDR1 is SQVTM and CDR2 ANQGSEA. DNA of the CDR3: TGCAGCGTTGAAGTAGGGGAGGGACTCTATGGCTACACCTTC. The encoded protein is CSVEVGEGLYGYTF. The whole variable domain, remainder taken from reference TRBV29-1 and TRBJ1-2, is SAVISQKPSRDICQRGTSLTIQCQVDSQVTMMFWYRQQPGQSLTLIATANQGSEATYESGFVIDKFPISRPNLTFSTLTVSNMSPEDSSIYLCSVEVGEGLYGYTFGSGTRLTVV.